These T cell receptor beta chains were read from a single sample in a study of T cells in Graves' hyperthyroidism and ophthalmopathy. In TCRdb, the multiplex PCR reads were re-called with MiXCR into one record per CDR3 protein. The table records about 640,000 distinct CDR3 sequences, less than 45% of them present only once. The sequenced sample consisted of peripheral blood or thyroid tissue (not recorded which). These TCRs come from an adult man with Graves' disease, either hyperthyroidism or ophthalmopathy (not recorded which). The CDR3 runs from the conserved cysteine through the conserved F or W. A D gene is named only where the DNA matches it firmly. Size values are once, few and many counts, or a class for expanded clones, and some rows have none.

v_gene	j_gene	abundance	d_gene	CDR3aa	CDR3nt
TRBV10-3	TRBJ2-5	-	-	CAISVSRGDSETQYF	TGTGCCATCAGCGTTTCCAGGGGTGACAGCGAGACCCAGTACTTC
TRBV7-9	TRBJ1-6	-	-	CASSSPLGKNSPLHF	TGTGCCAGCAGCTCCCCACTGGGGAAGAATTCACCCCTCCACTTT
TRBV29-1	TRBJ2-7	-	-	CSVEVPVGPSYEQYF	TGCAGCGTTGAAGTCCCGGTGGGGCCATCCTACGAGCAGTACTTC
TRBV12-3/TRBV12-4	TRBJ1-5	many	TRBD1	CASSSQQGDNQPQHF	TGTGCCAGCAGTTCCCAACAGGGGGATAATCAGCCCCAGCATTTT
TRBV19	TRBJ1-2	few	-	CASSTLNRSYGYTF	TGTGCCAGTAGTACCCTAAACAGGAGCTATGGCTACACCTTC
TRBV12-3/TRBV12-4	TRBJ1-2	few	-	CASSEVTDFYGYTF	TGTGCCAGCAGTGAAGTGACCGACTTCTATGGCTACACCTTC
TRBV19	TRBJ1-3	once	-	CASRGANTIYF	TGTGCCAGTCGGGGGGCGAACACCATATATTTT
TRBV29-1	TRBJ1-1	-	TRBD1	CAWSGQMNTEAFF	TGTGCCTGGTCGGGACAGATGAACACTGAAGCTTTCTTT
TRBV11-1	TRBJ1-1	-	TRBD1	CASSSSEGARMNTEAFF	TGTGCCAGCAGCTCGAGCGAGGGGGCAAGAATGAACACTGAAGCTTTCTTT
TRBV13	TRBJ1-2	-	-	CASSQDRSGLAYTF	TGTGCCAGCAGCCAAGATAGGTCAGGGCTGGCCTACACCTTC
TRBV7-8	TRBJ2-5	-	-	CASSPSNLETQYF	TGTGCCAGCAGCCCATCGAATCTAGAGACCCAGTACTTC
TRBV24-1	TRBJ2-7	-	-	CATSDSRDGTYEQYF	TGTGCCACCAGTGACTCCCGGGACGGTACCTACGAGCAGTACTTC
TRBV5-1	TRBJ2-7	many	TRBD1	CASSLGTGYEQYF	TGTGCCAGCAGCTTAGGGACAGGGTACGAGCAGTACTTC
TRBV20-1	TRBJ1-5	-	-	CSTALPGQPQHF	TGCAGTACAGCCTTGCCGGGTCAGCCCCAGCATTTT
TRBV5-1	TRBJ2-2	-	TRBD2	CASSSWTSPGELFF	TGCGCCAGCAGCTCCTGGACTAGCCCCGGGGAGCTGTTTTTT
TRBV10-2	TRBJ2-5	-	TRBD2	CASSPGTSGPETQYF	TGCGCCAGCAGTCCGGGGACTAGCGGGCCTGAGACCCAGTACTTC
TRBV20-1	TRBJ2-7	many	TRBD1	CSARTGVPYEQYF	TGCAGTGCCCGGACAGGGGTGCCGTACGAGCAGTACTTC
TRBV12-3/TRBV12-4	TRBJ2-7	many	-	CASRTAGTYEQYF	TGTGCCAGCAGGACCGCGGGGACCTACGAGCAGTACTTC
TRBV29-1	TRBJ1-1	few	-	CSVLDGQGKAFF	TGCAGCGTTCTGGACGGCCAAGGCAAAGCTTTCTTT
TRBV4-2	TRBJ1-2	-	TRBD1	CASSQRSRGQGYYGYTF	TGTGCCAGCAGCCAAAGAAGTCGGGGACAGGGGTACTATGGCTACACCTTC
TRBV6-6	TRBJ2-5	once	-	CASSYDTGAETQYF	TGTGCCAGCAGTTATGACACGGGGGCCGAGACCCAGTACTTC
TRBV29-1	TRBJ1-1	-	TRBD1	CSVSYRGTGDTEAFF	TGCAGCGTGTCCTACAGGGGGACTGGGGACACTGAAGCTTTCTTT
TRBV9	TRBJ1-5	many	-	CASSVSGFEPQHF	TGTGCCAGCAGCGTAAGTGGTTTTGAGCCCCAGCATTTT
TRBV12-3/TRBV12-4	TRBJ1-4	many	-	CASSLGSIRKLFF	TGTGCCAGCAGTTTGGGGTCAATCAGAAAACTGTTTTTT
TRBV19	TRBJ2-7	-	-	CASSPSTESYEQYF	TGTGCCAGTAGTCCGTCGACCGAATCCTACGAGCAGTACTTC
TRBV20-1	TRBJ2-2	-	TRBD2	CSAKPLWGGNTGELFF	TGCAGTGCTAAACCCCTTTGGGGGGGGAACACCGGGGAGCTGTTTTTT
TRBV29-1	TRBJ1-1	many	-	CSVSVNTEAFF	TGCAGCGTTAGTGTGAACACTGAAGCTTTCTTT
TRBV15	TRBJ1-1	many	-	CATSRDRALNTEAFF	TGTGCCACCAGCAGAGACAGGGCGTTGAACACTGAAGCTTTCTTT
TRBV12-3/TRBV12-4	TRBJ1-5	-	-	CASSFHAGGGSQPQHF	TGTGCCAGCAGTTTTCACGCAGGTGGGGGCAGTCAGCCCCAGCATTTT
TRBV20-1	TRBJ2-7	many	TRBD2	CSARGGGDFYEQYF	TGCAGTGCTAGAGGCGGGGGGGACTTCTACGAGCAGTACTTC
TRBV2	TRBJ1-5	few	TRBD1	CASSLRETGFNQPQHF	TGTGCCAGCAGTCTCCGAGAGACAGGGTTCAATCAGCCCCAGCATTTT
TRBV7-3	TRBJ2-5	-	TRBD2	CASSQDMWSRGLARMQYF	TGCGCCAGCAGCCAAGATATGTGGAGTAGGGGACTAGCCAGGATGCAGTACTTC
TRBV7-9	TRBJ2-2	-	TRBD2	CASSWSGTSVTGELFF	TGTGCCAGCAGCTGGTCCGGGACTAGCGTCACCGGGGAGCTGTTTTTT
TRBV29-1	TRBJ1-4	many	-	CSVAGFSEKLFF	TGCAGCGTTGCTGGTTTTTCTGAAAAACTGTTTTTT
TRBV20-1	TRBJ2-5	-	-	CSARGDAAKETQYF	TGCAGTGCTAGAGGGGACGCAGCGAAAGAGACCCAGTACTTC
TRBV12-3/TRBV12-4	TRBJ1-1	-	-	CASRWGRTEAFF	TGTGCCAGCAGATGGGGAAGGACTGAAGCTTTCTTT
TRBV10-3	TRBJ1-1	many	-	CAISDSGGKTEAFF	TGTGCCATCAGTGATTCCGGGGGCAAGACTGAAGCTTTCTTT
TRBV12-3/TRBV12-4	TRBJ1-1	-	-	CASSGPGTRRDTEAFF	TGTGCCAGCAGTGGGCCGGGGACAAGGAGGGACACTGAAGCTTTCTTT
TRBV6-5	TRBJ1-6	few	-	CASSRDRHNSPLHF	TGTGCCAGCAGTCGGGACCGTCATAATTCACCCCTCCACTTT
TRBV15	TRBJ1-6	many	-	CATRNPSSSYNSPLHF	TGTGCCACCCGGAATCCCAGTAGCTCCTATAATTCACCCCTCCACTTT
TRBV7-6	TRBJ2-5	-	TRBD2	CASSQVAGWAETQYF	TGCGCCAGCAGCCAAGTAGCGGGATGGGCAGAGACCCAGTACTTC
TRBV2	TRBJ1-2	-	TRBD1	CASSLGGHRGYGYTF	TGTGCCAGCAGTTTAGGGGGCCATCGGGGCTATGGCTACACCTTC
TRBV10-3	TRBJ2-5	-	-	CAISISRWPQETQYF	TGTGCCATCAGCATATCCCGATGGCCCCAAGAGACCCAGTACTTC
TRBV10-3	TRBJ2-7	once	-	CAIRPRGAYEQYF	TGTGCCATCAGGCCGAGGGGTGCCTACGAGCAGTACTTC
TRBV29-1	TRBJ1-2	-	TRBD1	CSVASGTGNYGYTF	TGCAGCGTAGCTTCCGGGACAGGGAACTATGGCTACACCTTC
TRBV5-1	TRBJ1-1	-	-	CASSRDAITEAFF	TGCGCCAGCAGCAGGGACGCTATCACTGAAGCTTTCTTT
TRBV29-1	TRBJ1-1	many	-	CSVEPWGQRNTEAFF	TGCAGCGTTGAACCCTGGGGGCAGAGGAACACTGAAGCTTTCTTT
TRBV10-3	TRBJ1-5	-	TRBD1	CAIRMGQGSNQPQHF	TGTGCCATCAGGATGGGACAGGGCAGCAATCAGCCCCAGCATTTT
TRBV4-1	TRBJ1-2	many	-	CASSQDDSWSYGYTF	TGCGCCAGCAGCCAAGATGACAGCTGGTCCTATGGCTACACCTTC
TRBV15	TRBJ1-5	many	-	CATRGTTDSNQPQHF	TGTGCCACCAGAGGGACCACGGACAGCAATCAGCCCCAGCATTTT
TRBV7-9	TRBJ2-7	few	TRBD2	CASSPSGGSKTYEQYF	TGCGCCAGCAGCCCCTCGGGGGGGAGCAAGACCTACGAGCAGTACTTC
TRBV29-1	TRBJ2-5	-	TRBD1	CSARSGTGVRETQYF	TGCAGTGCTAGGTCCGGGACAGGGGTCCGAGAGACCCAGTACTTC
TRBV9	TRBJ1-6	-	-	CASSVSSSYNSPLHF	TGTGCCAGCAGCGTATCTAGCTCCTATAATTCACCCCTCCACTTT
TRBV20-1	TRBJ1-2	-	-	CSARDLYETANYGYTF	TGCAGTGCTAGAGATCTTTATGAGACAGCTAACTATGGCTACACCTTC
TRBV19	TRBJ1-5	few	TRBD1	CASSIDNTGGSNQPQHF	TGTGCCAGTAGTATAGACAACACAGGGGGAAGCAATCAGCCCCAGCATTTT
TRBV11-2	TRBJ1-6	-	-	CASSYRPQGRSPLHF	TGTGCCAGCAGTTACAGGCCCCAGGGAAGGTCACCCCTCCACTTT
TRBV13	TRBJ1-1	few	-	CASSIRQIEAFF	TGTGCCAGCAGCATCCGACAGATTGAAGCTTTCTTT
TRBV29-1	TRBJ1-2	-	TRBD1	CSVETGEIYGYTF	TGCAGCGTTGAAACAGGGGAGATTTATGGCTACACCTTC
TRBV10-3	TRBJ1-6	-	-	CAISTGSPLHF	TGTGCCATCAGCACTGGTTCACCCCTCCACTTT
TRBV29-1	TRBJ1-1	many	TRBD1	CSVEGTGPDTEAFF	TGCAGCGTTGAAGGGACAGGGCCGGACACTGAAGCTTTCTTT